The 4 T cell receptor beta chains listed next were all sequenced from one sample in a study of blood T cells in healthy people across ages. A second PCR of 7 to 11 cycles used a sample-barcoded 5' primer and a J-beta primer mix. TCRdb fed the 5' RACE reads into MiXCR, producing one record per CDR3 protein. The profile shows some 1.5 million distinct CDR3 sequences, about 30% of them singletons. The material sequenced was blood. The source of these receptors is a woman aged 25 to 39 in good health.

The table lists this clonotype with a few counts. The rearrangement uses TRBV27 and TRBJ1-5, with D perhaps matching TRBD1 (5 bases). CDR3 length equals 14 residues. The germline V and J ends were trimmed by 5 bases and 2 bases, with 10 bases remaining between them. Looked up from germline, CDR1 is MNHEY and CDR2 is SMNVEV (reference sequence). CDR3 nucleotide sequence: TGTGCCAGCAGTCAGGGATATGGCAATCAGCCCCAGCATTTT. Translated: CASSQGYGNQPQHF.

The table lists this clonotype with a count of one. The chain couples TRBV6-1 to TRBJ1-4, with 7 bases lining up with TRBD1. The CDR3 is made up of 15 amino acids. Trimming removed 5 bases from V and 7 bases from J; junction bases left unmatched: 10. In germline, CDR1 is MNHNS, CDR2 SASEGT. The CDR3 sequence is CASSPNRGEGEKLFF. DNA of the CDR3: TGTGCCAGCAGTCCAAACAGGGGAGAGGGTGAAAAACTGTTTTTT.

The sample holds a few counts of this clonotype. The chain combines TRBV5-1 with TRBJ2-7, with TRBD2 as a possible D gene (6 bases). From germline, CDR1 is SGHRS and CDR2 YFSETQ. CDR3 length equals 16 residues. Trimming cost V 4 bases and J 2 bases, with 19 bases left between them. DNA for the CDR3: TGCGCCAGCAGCAGGGGCGCGGGAATCGCTACCTACGAGCAGTACTTC. Translated, it gives CASSRGAGIATYEQYF.

This clonotype has at least ten counts. The J gene is TRBJ2-1, the V gene TRBV6-5; the D gene is possibly TRBD2 (5 bases). Per germline, CDR1 MNHEY and CDR2 SVGAGI. The CDR3 loop spans 13 amino acids. V lost 3 bases, J lost 7 bases, and 10 bases lay in between. CDR3 nucleotides: TGTGCCAGCAGTTATTCCTCGGGGAATGAGCAGTTCTTC. Protein: CASSYSSGNEQFF.